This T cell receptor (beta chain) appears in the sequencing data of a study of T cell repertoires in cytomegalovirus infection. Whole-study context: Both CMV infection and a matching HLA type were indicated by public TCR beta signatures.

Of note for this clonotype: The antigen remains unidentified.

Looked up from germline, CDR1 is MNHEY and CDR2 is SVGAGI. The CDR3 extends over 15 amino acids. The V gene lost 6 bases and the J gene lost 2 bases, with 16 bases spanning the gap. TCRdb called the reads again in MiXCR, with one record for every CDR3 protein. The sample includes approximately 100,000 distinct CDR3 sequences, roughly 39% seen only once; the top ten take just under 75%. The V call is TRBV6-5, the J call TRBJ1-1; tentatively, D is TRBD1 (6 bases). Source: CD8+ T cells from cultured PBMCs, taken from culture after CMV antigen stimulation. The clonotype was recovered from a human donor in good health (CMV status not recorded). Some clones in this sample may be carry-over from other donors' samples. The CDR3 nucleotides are TGTGCCAGCAGCGGTGGACAGTTTTCAAACACTGAAGCTTTCTTT. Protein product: CASSGGQFSNTEAFF.